These 27 T cell receptor beta chains share one sample of origin, sequenced in a study of blood T cells in healthy people across ages (dated by TCRdb to between 2014 and 2017). The library was generated by 5' RACE. The sequencing machine was an Illumina HiSeq 2500. A second roughly 7 to 11 cycle PCR used a sample-barcoded 5' primer and a J-beta primer mix. TCRdb trimmed public reads at Q25 via fastp, called clones via MiXCR and kept in-frame beta chains. One record per CDR3 amino acid sequence lists the most common genes and DNA. Recorded for this sample are 720,000 or so distinct CDR3 sequences; 40% to 45% of them occurred a single time. The ten largest clones take up around 30% of the sample. Material: blood. The receptors derive from an elderly man in good health.

Only a few counts were recorded for this clonotype. V and J are TRBV29-1 and TRBJ2-2; perhaps D is TRBD1 or TRBD2 (5 bases each). The V gene lost 5 bases and the J gene lost 4 bases, with 11 bases spanning the gap. CDR1 and CDR2 from the germline V gene are SQVTM and ANQGSEA. The CDR3 has 13 amino acids. Here the CDR3 reads CSVPSGGTGELFF. CDR3 coding DNA: TGCAGCGTTCCTAGTGGGGGCACCGGGGAGCTGTTTTTT.

This sequence joins TRBV20-1 and TRBJ2-5, with D possibly matching TRBD1 (5 bases). Trimming took 4 bases from V and 1 from J, leaving 13 bases between them. CDR1 DFQATT and CDR2 SNEGSKA come from the germline V gene (reference sequence). This CDR3 contains 14 residues. CDR3 in amino acids: CSAIPGSIQETQYF. The DNA of the CDR3 is TGCAGTGCTATACCAGGGTCGATCCAAGAGACCCAGTACTTC.

A single count supports this clonotype. The V and J genes are TRBV9 and TRBJ1-2; weak D call: TRBD1 (5 bases). Trimming removed 2 bases at V and 6 bases at J, with 17 bases between. There are 15 residues in the CDR3. Germline CDR1 reads SGDLS; CDR2 reads YYNGEE. The chain's CDR3 is CASSVMDGQGNGYTF. The CDR3 nucleotides are TGTGCCAGCAGCGTGATGGATGGGCAGGGTAATGGCTACACCTTC.

This chain links TRBV6-6 with TRBJ1-2; D might be TRBD1 (5 bases). The CDR3 spans 14 residues. V lost 6 bases, J lost 6 bases, and 17 bases lay in between. Germline CDR1 is MNHNY and CDR2 is SVGAGI (reference sequence). CDR3 nucleotide sequence: TGTGCCAGCAGACAAAAAAATGGGGGGGATGGCTACACCTTC. It codes for CASRQKNGGDGYTF.

This clonotype came up once. The V gene is TRBV5-1, the J gene TRBJ2-1; 8 nucleotides agree with TRBD1. V lost 0 bases and J lost 6; bases outside the gene matches: 5. Germline V lookup: CDR1 SGHRS, CDR2 YFSETQ. The CDR3 totals 15 residues. The CDR3 is CASSLEQGGPNEQFF. CDR3 DNA: TGCGCCAGCAGCTTGGAACAGGGGGGCCCCAATGAGCAGTTCTTC.

The chain uses TRBV6-2 or TRBV6-3 and TRBJ1-5; 12 nucleotides match TRBD1. Per germline, CDR1 MNHEY and CDR2 SVGEGT. This CDR3 is built from 18 residues. J was trimmed by 2 bases and V by 6 bases; bases with no gene match: 11. The CDR3 region is CASSYPTGQGAGNQPQHF. The CDR3 DNA sequence: TGTGCCAGCAGCTATCCTACGGGACAGGGGGCTGGCAATCAGCCCCAGCATTTT.

This chain links TRBV20-1 with TRBJ2-1; 8 positions match TRBD1. CDR3 length: 14 amino acids. Germline V gene lookup returns CDR1 DFQATT and CDR2 SNEGSKA (reference sequence). The J segment lost 7 bases and the V segment lost 2 bases, leaving 7 bases of the junction unmatched. The CDR3 DNA follows: TGCAGTGCTAGAAACAGGGGGGCCGGAAATGAGCAGTTCTTC. Translation gives CSARNRGAGNEQFF.

This clonotype was observed many times. This chain links TRBV5-6 with TRBJ2-7; perhaps TRBD1 as D (5 bases). V was shortened by 4 bases and J by 0 bases, with 11 bases between the two germline ends. Germline CDR1 reads SGHDT; CDR2 reads YYEEEE. CDR3 length: 14 residues. The CDR3 loop reads CASSRAGNSYEQYF. For the CDR3, the DNA is TGTGCCAGCAGCCGAGCAGGGAACTCCTACGAGCAGTACTTC.

This clonotype showed up many times. This sequence joins TRBV10-3 and TRBJ2-7, with 10 bases that match TRBD2. CDR1 is ENHRY, CDR2 SYGVKD, per germline. The CDR3 sequence is 14 residues long. V lost 4 bases to trimming and J lost 2 bases; unmatched junction nucleotides: 2. The CDR3 coding sequence is TGTGCCATCAGTGTAGCGGGAGGAGCCTACGAGCAGTACTTC. This sequence encodes CAISVAGGAYEQYF.

The CDR3 DNA reads as TGCGCCAGCAGCTTGGCGGTCGGCCCTTTCCAAGAGACCCAGTACTTC. Encoded protein: CASSLAVGPFQETQYF. The chain combines TRBV5-1 with TRBJ2-5; D is unclear. This CDR3 is 16 amino acids long. Per the germline V gene, CDR1 is SGHRS and CDR2 is YFSETQ. V dropped 0 bases and J dropped 1 base, with 13 bases sitting between them.

The table lists this clonotype with many counts. The V gene is TRBV7-2, the J gene TRBJ1-6; weak D call: TRBD1 (5 bases). This CDR3 has 14 amino acids. The V end lost 1 base, the J end lost 5 bases, and 6 bases lay between the germline ends. In germline, CDR1 is SGHTA, CDR2 FQGNSA. CDR3 region: CASSLVGDNSPLHF. The CDR3 DNA reads TGTGCCAGCAGCTTAGTGGGGGATAATTCACCCCTCCACTTT.

V gene TRBV29-1 combines with J gene TRBJ2-4, with D hard to call. Deletions cut 6 bases from V and 0 bases from J, with 3 bases between. Germline CDR1 SQVTM, CDR2 ANQGSEA. The CDR3 spans 11 residues. The CDR3 DNA is TGCAGCGTCATAGCCAAAAACATTCAGTACTTC. Its translation is CSVIAKNIQYF.

The CDR3 nucleotides read TGTGCCAGCAGCCCCCGGACTAGCGGTGGGATCGAGCAGTACTTC. Protein product: CASSPRTSGGIEQYF. The chain recombines TRBV7-8 with TRBJ2-5; 10 bases agree with TRBD2. Gene TRBJ2-7 matches the end of the DNA better, so the J call may be wrong. Looked up from germline, CDR1 is SGHVS and CDR2 is FQNEAQ. The CDR3 loop spans 15 amino acids.

This clonotype has at least ten counts. This rearrangement joins TRBV12-3 or TRBV12-4 to TRBJ1-2, with D tentatively TRBD1 (6 bases). This CDR3 spans 13 amino acids. The germline V and J ends were trimmed by 1 base and 7 bases, with 10 bases remaining between them. The CDR3 sequence: CASSLGQASGYTF. The CDR3 DNA sequence: TGTGCCAGCAGTTTAGGACAGGCAAGTGGCTACACCTTC.

The J gene is TRBJ2-7, the V gene TRBV5-1, with 13 positions matching TRBD2. The CDR3 totals 15 residues. CDR1 and CDR2 from the germline V gene are SGHRS and YFSETQ. With 0 bases clipped from V and 7 bases from J, the junction kept 4 bases outside the gene matches. The CDR3 here is CASSLETSGRNEQYF. In DNA, the CDR3 is TGCGCCAGCAGCTTGGAGACTAGCGGGAGGAATGAGCAGTACTTC.

The chain has TRBV6-1 and TRBJ1-2, with TRBD1 as a possible D gene (5 bases). Germline-derived CDR1 and CDR2 are MNHNS and SASEGT. The V end lost 6 bases, the J end lost 0 bases, and 14 bases lay between the germline ends. This CDR3 has 15 residues. The CDR3 here is CASRSADSANYGYTF. CDR3 bases: TGTGCCAGCAGATCAGCCGACAGCGCTAACTATGGCTACACCTTC.

The V and J genes are TRBV12-3 or TRBV12-4 and TRBJ2-5, with 7 bases matching TRBD1. The trim removed 6 bases at V and 5 bases at J, leaving 6 bases unmatched. CDR3 length equals 13 residues. The CDR3 nucleotides are TGTGCCAGCAGGGGGACAGACGGGGAGACCCAGTACTTC. Protein sequence: CASRGTDGETQYF.

This clonotype was seen more than once but under ten times. The chain recombines TRBV15 with TRBJ2-3; a weak D match, TRBD1 (5 bases). From germline, CDR1 is LNHNV and CDR2 YYDKDF (reference sequence). Trimming left V 6 bases short and J 3 bases short, with 16 bases between. The CDR3 has 15 amino acids. CDR3 coding DNA: TGTGCCACCAGTCAACAAGGGGCGGATACAGATACGCAGTATTTT. This codes for CATSQQGADTDTQYF.

As DNA, the CDR3 is TGCGCCAGCAGCGAAACGGACAGACCGAACACCGGGGAGCTGTTTTTT. Its translation is CASSETDRPNTGELFF. This rearrangement joins TRBV4-3 to TRBJ2-2, with D tentatively TRBD1 (6 bases). The CDR3 consists of 16 residues. CDR1 and CDR2 from the germline V gene are LGHNA and YSLEER. Trimming removed 5 bases at V and 0 bases at J, with 13 bases between.

The V and J genes are TRBV12-3 or TRBV12-4 and TRBJ2-5, with D possibly TRBD1 on 5 matching bases. Trimming removed 3 bases at V and 5 bases at J, with 10 bases between. The CDR3 covers 13 residues. As DNA, the CDR3 is TGTGCCAGCAGTTTCAAGGGGAAGGAGACCCAGTACTTC. It is translated as CASSFKGKETQYF.

The chain links TRBV28 to TRBJ2-3; D may be TRBD2 (6 bases). CDR1 and CDR2 (germline): MDHEN, SYDVKM. V gave up 6 bases and J gave up 5 bases, with 15 bases separating them. The CDR3 sequence is 14 residues long. CDR3 bases: TGTGCCAGCAGGAGGGCGGGATTTAAAGATACGCAGTATTTT. It is translated as CASRRAGFKDTQYF.

This clonotype showed up just a few times. V usage is TRBV7-8 and J usage is TRBJ2-7; TRBD1 might be the D (6 bases). The CDR3 runs 14 residues. V was shortened by 2 bases and J by 3 bases, with 11 bases between the two germline ends. Per germline, CDR1 SGHVS and CDR2 FQNEAQ. CDR3 residues: CASSLLPQGYEQYF. CDR3 DNA: TGTGCCAGCAGCTTATTACCACAGGGCTACGAGCAGTACTTC.

This rearrangement joins TRBV4-1 to TRBJ2-7, with 8 bases aligning to TRBD2. In germline, CDR1 is MGHRA, CDR2 YSYEKL. V lost 0 bases, J lost 5 bases, and 6 bases stayed unmatched. The CDR3 runs to 15 residues. CDR3 nucleotide sequence: TGCGCCAGCAGCCAAGATTGGCTAGCGGGTGACGAGCAGTACTTC. Its protein is CASSQDWLAGDEQYF.

Concerning this clonotype: A much larger clone differs from this one at a single base, so this may be a read error. The CDR3 region has the DNA TGTGCCAGCAGTTTGGGCGGGCCAAGGGGCGATGAGCGGTTCTTC. Translation: CASSLGGPRGDERFF. This chain links TRBV6-2 or TRBV6-3 with TRBJ2-1, with D possibly called TRBD1 or TRBD2 (5 bases each). The CDR3 runs 15 residues. CDR1 and CDR2 (germline): MNHEY, SVGEGT.

The genes are TRBV4-3 and TRBJ2-3, with 8 bases fitting TRBD2. The CDR3 extends over 16 amino acids. Germline V CDR1 and CDR2: LGHNA, YSLEER. The J segment lost 4 bases and the V segment lost 1 base, leaving 7 bases of the junction unmatched. The CDR3, as DNA: TGCGCCAGCAGCCAAGTAATCGCGGGAGGCTCAGATACGCAGTATTTT. This translates into CASSQVIAGGSDTQYF.

The chain combines TRBV20-1 with TRBJ2-2; either TRBD1 or TRBD2 may fit D (5 bases each). Germline CDR1 reads DFQATT; CDR2 reads SNEGSKA (reference sequence). CDR3 length: 13 amino acids. Trimming left V 5 bases short and J 4 bases short, with 11 bases between. The CDR3 region has the DNA TGCAGTGCTCAGGGTCTAGCCACCGGGGAGCTGTTTTTT. Its translation is CSAQGLATGELFF.

The genes are TRBV20-1 and TRBJ1-2, with 8 bases matching TRBD1. The V and J ends lost 5 bases and 7 bases, in that order; junction bases with no gene match: 6. This CDR3 comprises 12 residues. Germline CDR1 is DFQATT and CDR2 is SNEGSKA (reference sequence). In nucleotides, the CDR3 is TGCAGTGCTGATGACAGGGGAAGTGGCTACACCTTC. Residues: CSADDRGSGYTF.